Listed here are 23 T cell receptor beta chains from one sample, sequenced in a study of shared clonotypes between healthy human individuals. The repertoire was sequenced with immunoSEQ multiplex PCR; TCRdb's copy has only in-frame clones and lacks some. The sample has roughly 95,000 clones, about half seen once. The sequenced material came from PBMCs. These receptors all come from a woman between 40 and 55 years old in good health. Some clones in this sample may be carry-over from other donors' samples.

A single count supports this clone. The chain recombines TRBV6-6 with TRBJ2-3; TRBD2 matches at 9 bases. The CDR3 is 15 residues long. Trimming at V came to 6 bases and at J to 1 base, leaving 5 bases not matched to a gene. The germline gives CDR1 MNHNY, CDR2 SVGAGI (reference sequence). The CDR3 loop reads CASSWGLAGTDTQYF. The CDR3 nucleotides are TGTGCCAGCAGCTGGGGACTAGCAGGCACAGATACGCAGTATTTT.

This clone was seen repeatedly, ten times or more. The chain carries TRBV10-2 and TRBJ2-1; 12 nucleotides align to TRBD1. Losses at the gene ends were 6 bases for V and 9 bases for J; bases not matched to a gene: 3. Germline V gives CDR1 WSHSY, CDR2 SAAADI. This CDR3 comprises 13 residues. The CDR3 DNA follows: TGCGCCAGCAGCGGGACAGGGGGCCGTGAGCAGTTCTTC. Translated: CASSGTGGREQFF.

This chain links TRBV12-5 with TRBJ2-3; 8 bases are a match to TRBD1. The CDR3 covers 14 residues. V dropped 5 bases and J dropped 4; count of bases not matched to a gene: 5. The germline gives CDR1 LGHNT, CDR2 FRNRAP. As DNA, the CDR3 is TGTGCTAGTGGTCCCGGACAGGGCCCAGATACGCAGTATTTT. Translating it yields CASGPGQGPDTQYF.

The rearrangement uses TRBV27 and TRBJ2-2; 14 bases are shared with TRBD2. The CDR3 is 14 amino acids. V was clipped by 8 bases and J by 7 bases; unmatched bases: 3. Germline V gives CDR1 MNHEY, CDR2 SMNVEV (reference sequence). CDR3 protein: CASGLAGGFGELFF. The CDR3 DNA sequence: TGTGCCAGCGGACTAGCGGGAGGATTCGGGGAGCTGTTTTTT.

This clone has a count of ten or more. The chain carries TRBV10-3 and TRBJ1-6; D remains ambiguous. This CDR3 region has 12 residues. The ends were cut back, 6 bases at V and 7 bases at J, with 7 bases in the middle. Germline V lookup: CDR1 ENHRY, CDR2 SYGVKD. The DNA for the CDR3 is TGTGCCATCAGAACAGAGAATTCACCCCTCCACTTT. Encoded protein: CAIRTENSPLHF.

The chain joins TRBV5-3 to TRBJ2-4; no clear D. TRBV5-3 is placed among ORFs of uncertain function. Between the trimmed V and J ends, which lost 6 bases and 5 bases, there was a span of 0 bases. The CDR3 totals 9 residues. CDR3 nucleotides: TGTGCCAGAAAAAACATTCAGTACTTC. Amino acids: CARKNIQYF.

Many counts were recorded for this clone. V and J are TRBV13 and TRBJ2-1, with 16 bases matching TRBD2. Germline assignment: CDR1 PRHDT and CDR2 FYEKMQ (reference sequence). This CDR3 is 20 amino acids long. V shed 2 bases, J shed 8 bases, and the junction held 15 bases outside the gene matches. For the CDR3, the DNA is TGTGCCAGCAGCTTACTTCCCGGGACTAGCGGGAGGGCCGGGCAGGATGAGCAGTTCTTC. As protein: CASSLLPGTSGRAGQDEQFF.

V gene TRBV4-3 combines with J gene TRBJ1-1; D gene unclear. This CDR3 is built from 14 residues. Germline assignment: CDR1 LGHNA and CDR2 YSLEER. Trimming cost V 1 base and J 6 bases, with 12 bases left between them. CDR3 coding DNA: TGCGCCAGCAGCCAAGCGGTAGGGATCCCTGAAGCTTTCTTT. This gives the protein CASSQAVGIPEAFF.

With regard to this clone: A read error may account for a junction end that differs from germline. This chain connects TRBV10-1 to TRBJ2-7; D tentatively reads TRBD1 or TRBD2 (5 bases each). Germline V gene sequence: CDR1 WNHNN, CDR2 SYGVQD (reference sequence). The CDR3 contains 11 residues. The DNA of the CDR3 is TGCGCCGGCAGTGAGGGGAACGAGCAGTACTTC. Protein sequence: CAGSEGNEQYF.

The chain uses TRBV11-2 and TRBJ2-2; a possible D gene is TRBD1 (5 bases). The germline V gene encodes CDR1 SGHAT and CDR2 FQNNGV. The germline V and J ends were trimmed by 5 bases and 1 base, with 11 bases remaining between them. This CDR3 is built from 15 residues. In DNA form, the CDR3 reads TGTGCCAGCAGCCTGGGAACAGGGAACACCGGGGAGCTGTTTTTT. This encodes CASSLGTGNTGELFF. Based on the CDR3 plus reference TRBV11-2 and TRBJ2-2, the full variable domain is EAGVAQSPRYKIIEKRQSVAFWCNPISGHATLYWYQQILGQGPKLLIQFQNNGVVDDSQLPKDRFSAERLKGVDSTLKIQPAKLEDSAVYLCASSLGTGNTGELFFGEGSRLTVL.

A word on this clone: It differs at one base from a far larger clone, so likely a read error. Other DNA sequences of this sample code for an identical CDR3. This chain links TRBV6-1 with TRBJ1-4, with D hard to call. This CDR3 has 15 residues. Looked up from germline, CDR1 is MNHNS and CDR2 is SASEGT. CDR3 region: CASSDGAGSNEKLFF. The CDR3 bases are TGTGCCAGCAGTGATGGCGCGGGGTCCAATGAGAAACTGTTTTTT.

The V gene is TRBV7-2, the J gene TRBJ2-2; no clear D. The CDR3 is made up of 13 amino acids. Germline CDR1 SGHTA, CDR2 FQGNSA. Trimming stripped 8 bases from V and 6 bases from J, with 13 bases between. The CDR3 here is CASGVLSPGELFF. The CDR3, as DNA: TGTGCCAGCGGGGTACTATCTCCCGGGGAGCTGTTTTTT.

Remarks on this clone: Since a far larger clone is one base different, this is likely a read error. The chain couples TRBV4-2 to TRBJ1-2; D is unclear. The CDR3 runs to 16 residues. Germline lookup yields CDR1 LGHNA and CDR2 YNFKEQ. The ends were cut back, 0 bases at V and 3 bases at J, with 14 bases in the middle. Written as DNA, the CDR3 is TGTGCCAGCAGCCAAGATGGGAGGGCGGGTCACTATGGCTACACCTTC. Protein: CASSQDGRAGHYGYTF.

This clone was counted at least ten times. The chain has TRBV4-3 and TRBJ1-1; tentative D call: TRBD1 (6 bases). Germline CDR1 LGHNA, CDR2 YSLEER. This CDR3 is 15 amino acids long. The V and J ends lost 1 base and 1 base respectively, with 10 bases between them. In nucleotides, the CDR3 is TGCGCCAGCAGCCAAGGGAGACAGGAGAACACTGAAGCTTTCTTT. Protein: CASSQGRQENTEAFF.

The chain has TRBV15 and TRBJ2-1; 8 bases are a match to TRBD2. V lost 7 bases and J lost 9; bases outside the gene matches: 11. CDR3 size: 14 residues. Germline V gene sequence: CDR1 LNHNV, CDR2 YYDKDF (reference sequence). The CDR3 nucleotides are TGTGCCACCATCGAACCGGGAGGGCCTGGTGAGCAGTTCTTC. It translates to CATIEPGGPGEQFF.

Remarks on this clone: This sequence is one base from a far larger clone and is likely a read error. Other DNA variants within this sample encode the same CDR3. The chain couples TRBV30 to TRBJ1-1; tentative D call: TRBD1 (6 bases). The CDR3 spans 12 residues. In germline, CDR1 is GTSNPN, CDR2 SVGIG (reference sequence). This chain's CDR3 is CAWRGAAAEAFF. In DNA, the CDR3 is TGTGCCTGGAGGGGGGCGGCAGCTGAAGCCTTCTTT.

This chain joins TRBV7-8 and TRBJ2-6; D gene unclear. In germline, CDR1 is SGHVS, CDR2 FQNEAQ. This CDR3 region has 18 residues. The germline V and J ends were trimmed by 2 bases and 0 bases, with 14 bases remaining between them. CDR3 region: CASSLPRRLSSGANVLTF. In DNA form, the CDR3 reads TGTGCCAGCAGCTTACCACGGCGCTTAAGCTCTGGGGCCAACGTCCTGACTTTC. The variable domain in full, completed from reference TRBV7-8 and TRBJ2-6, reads GAGVSQSPRYKVAKRGQDVALRCDPISGHVSLFWYQQALGQGPEFLTYFQNEAQLDKSGLPSDRFFAERPEGSVSTLKIQRTQQEDSAVYLCASSLPRRLSSGANVLTFGAGSRLTVL.

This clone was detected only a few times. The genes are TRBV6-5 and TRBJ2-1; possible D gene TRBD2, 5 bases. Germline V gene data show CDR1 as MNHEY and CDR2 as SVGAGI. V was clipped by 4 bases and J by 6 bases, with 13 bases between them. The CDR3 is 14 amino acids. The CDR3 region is CASSSGLGRNEQFF. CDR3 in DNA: TGTGCCAGCAGTTCCGGACTCGGGCGCAATGAGCAGTTCTTC.

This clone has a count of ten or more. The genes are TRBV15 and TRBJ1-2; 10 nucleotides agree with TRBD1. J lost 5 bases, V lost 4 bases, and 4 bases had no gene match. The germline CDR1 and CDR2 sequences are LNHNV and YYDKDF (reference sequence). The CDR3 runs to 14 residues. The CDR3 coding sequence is TGTGCCACCAGCACGAGGGACAGGGGTTATGGCTACACCTTC. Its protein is CATSTRDRGYGYTF.

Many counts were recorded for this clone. In nucleotides, the CDR3 is TGTGCCAGCTCACACTGGGACAACAATCAGCCCCAGCATTTT. This codes for CASSHWDNNQPQHF. The chain employs TRBV18 and TRBJ1-5, with a tentative D call TRBD1 (6 bases). The V gene lost 4 bases and the J gene lost 3 bases, with 10 bases spanning the gap. Germline CDR1 KGHSH, CDR2 LQKENI. The CDR3 extends over 14 amino acids.

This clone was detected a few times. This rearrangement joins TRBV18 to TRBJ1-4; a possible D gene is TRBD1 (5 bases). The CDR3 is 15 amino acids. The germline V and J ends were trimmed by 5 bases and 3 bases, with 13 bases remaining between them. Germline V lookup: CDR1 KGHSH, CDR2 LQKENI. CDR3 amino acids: CASSSALGANEKLFF. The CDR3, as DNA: TGTGCCAGCTCATCAGCTCTGGGGGCTAATGAAAAACTGTTTTTT.

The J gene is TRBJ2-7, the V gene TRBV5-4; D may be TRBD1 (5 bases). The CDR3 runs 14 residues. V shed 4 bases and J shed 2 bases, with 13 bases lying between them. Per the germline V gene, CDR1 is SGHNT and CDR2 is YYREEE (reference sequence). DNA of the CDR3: TGTGCCAGCAGCCCCAGGGTTACTCCCTACGAGCAGTACTTC. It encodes CASSPRVTPYEQYF.

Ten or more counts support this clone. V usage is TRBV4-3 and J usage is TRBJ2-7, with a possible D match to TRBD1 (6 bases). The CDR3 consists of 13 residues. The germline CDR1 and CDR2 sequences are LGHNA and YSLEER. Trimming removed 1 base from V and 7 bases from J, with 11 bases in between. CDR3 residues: CASSQARGREQYF. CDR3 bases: TGCGCCAGCAGCCAAGCCAGGGGTAGGGAGCAGTACTTC.